The present T cell receptor (beta chain) was sequenced within a study of Tregs in tolerant kidney transplant recipients. Study findings and constraints: Changing PCR primers prevented nucleotide comparison between some patients' samples.

Recipients received nonmyeloablative bone marrow transplants from related graft donors, with transient mixed chimerism. Here immunoSEQ multiplex PCR was the method, and the copy in TCRdb shows in-frame clones only, minus some. The sample table sets out 25,000 or so clones. CDR3 length: 13 residues. Remarks on this clone: What it recognizes is unknown. The CDR3 goes on 3 residues after the read ends, and that part is filled in from the germline J gene.

Sequenced material: CD4+ T cells from blood (PBMCs), taken 6 months after the transplant. This rearrangement joins TRBV12-3 or TRBV12-4 to TRBJ1-2; TRBD1 matches at 10 bases. The TCR was taken from a human patient who received a combined kidney and bone marrow transplant. Part of the T cell pool may stem from the graft donor. The CDR3 here is CASSPWTGGGYTF. Partial CDR3 DNA: TGTGCCAGCAGTCCCTGGACAGGGGGAGGC.